The present TCR beta chain was sequenced within a study of shared clonotypes between healthy human individuals. Profiling relied on immunoSEQ multiplex PCR, and the TCRdb table lists in-frame clones only, not all of them. The sample contains over 2 million clones, 85% to 95% of which appear only once. Of note for this clone: Its target is unknown.

Broader study findings: Measured sharing among donors was expected to vary with sequencing depth.

V lost 3 bases to trimming and J lost 2 bases; unmatched junction nucleotides: 20. The CDR3 covers 20 residues. The germline V gene encodes CDR1 MGHRA and CDR2 YSYEKL. The TCR originated in a man aged 18 to 30 in good health. Some clones in this sample may be carry-over from other donors' samples. Sequenced material: naive CD4+ T cells from PBMCs. Subset indicated: CD45RA+ positively selected. The genes are TRBV4-1 and TRBJ1-2, with 8 bases that match TRBD1. DNA for the CDR3: TGCGCCAGCAGCCACGTCACGACAGGGGCGACATCTGGAGGGAACTATGGCTACACCTTC. It yields the protein CASSHVTTGATSGGNYGYTF.